The rows below give T cell receptor beta chains drawn from one sample of a study of response to subunit inactivated influenza vaccine. TCRdb reprocessed the RT-PCR reads via MiXCR and lists one record per CDR3 protein. The data contain about 700,000 distinct CDR3 sequences, around 14% of them seen just once; the ten biggest clones take up approximately 10%. Sequencing used PBMCs from blood, obtained about 11 days after vaccination. These receptors were taken from a man aged 50-60 years who received an inactivated influenza vaccine. The CDR3 runs from the conserved cysteine through the conserved F or W. Fields, in order: D gene, V gene, J gene, clone size, CDR3 length, CDR3 protein, CDR3 DNA. The D gene is left open where the match is weak. A row's size may be missing; if present it is once, few, many or a size class.

>TRBD2|TRBV12-3/TRBV12-4|TRBJ2-1|few|17
CASSLTSGGSSYNEQFF
TGTGCCAGCAGCTTAACTAGCGGGGGGAGCTCCTACAATGAGCAGTTCTTC
>-|TRBV5-1|TRBJ2-7|few|14
CASSLEGYSYEQYF
TGCGCCAGCAGCTTGGAGGGATACTCCTACGAGCAGTACTTC
>-|TRBV20-1|TRBJ2-2|few|13
CSASLDLTGELFF
TGCAGTGCTAGTCTTGACTTGACCGGGGAGCTGTTTTTT
>-|TRBV7-9|TRBJ2-1|-|13
CASRPAQVVEQFF
TGTGCCAGCAGACCAGCCCAGGTGGTTGAGCAGTTCTTC
>-|TRBV12-3/TRBV12-4|TRBJ1-1|-|15
CASSRPLGRYTEAFF
TGTGCCAGCAGCCGCCCCCTCGGACGGTACACTGAAGCTTTCTTT
>TRBD2|TRBV7-2|TRBJ2-7|few|15
CASSLKAGGVGEQYF
TGTGCCAGCAGCTTAAAAGCGGGAGGGGTAGGGGAGCAGTACTTC
>TRBD2|TRBV5-1|TRBJ2-3|-|17
CASSLAVAGGRTDTQYF
TGCGCCAGCAGCTTGGCTGTAGCGGGGGGGCGCACAGATACGCAGTATTTT
>TRBD2|TRBV3-1|TRBJ2-3|-|17
CASSQEAWTSGVNTQYF
TGTGCCAGCAGCCAAGAGGCCTGGACTAGCGGGGTTAACACGCAGTATTTT
>TRBD2|TRBV12-3/TRBV12-4|TRBJ2-3|few|16
CASSRPIREDTDTQYF
TGTGCCAGCAGTCGCCCAATCCGGGAGGACACAGATACGCAGTATTTT
>TRBD1|TRBV9|TRBJ1-2|-|16
CASSVKDRDRTYGYTF
TGTGCCAGCAGCGTAAAAGACCGGGACAGAACCTATGGCTACACCTTC
>-|TRBV4-3|TRBJ2-2|few|16
CASSQELRLPTGELFF
TGCGCCAGCAGCCAAGAATTACGGCTACCAACCGGGGAGCTGTTTTTT
>-|TRBV24-1|TRBJ2-5|few|14
CATSSPGKEETQYF
TGTGCCACCAGCTCCCCCGGGAAGGAAGAGACCCAGTACTTC
>-|TRBV18|TRBJ2-7|-|13
CASSPTESYEQYF
TGTGCCAGCTCACCAACAGAGTCCTACGAGCAGTACTTC
>TRBD1|TRBV5-1|TRBJ1-1|few|18
CASSLAEGQGFAGTEAFF
TGCGCCAGCAGCTTGGCCGAGGGACAGGGGTTTGCGGGCACTGAAGCTTTCTTT
>-|TRBV7-2|TRBJ2-7|many|13
CASSLASRYEQYF
TGTGCCAGCAGCTTAGCGTCACGTTACGAGCAGTACTTC
>TRBD1|TRBV6-1|TRBJ1-1|-|13
CAGELTGGTEAFF
TGTGCCGGAGAACTTACAGGGGGCACTGAAGCTTTCTTT
>-|TRBV20-1|TRBJ1-1|few|13
CRRRGQANTEAFF
TGCAGGAGGCGTGGACAAGCGAACACTGAAGCTTTCTTT
>-|TRBV6-2/TRBV6-3|TRBJ2-7|-|14
CASSPRKSTYEQYF
TGTGCCAGCAGTCCCCGGAAGTCGACCTACGAGCAGTACTTC
>-|TRBV7-2|TRBJ2-1|many|15
CASSLAGGPNNEQFF
TGTGCCAGCAGCTTAGCGGGGGGGCCGAACAATGAGCAGTTCTTC
>-|TRBV18|TRBJ1-3|-|18
CASSPPNRVIRTGNTIYF
TGTGCCAGCTCACCACCGAACAGGGTTATAAGGACGGGAAACACCATATATTTT
>TRBD2|TRBV25-1|TRBJ2-1|few|16
CASSEGLAGGYNEQFF
TGTGCCAGCAGTGAGGGCCTAGCGGGAGGGTATAATGAGCAGTTCTTC
>TRBD1|TRBV28|TRBJ1-2|-|15
CASSLSGTGLYGYTF
TGTGCCAGCAGTTTATCCGGGACAGGTCTCTATGGCTACACCTTC
>-|TRBV7-8|TRBJ1-5|-|15
CASSFHISINQPQHF
TGTGCCAGCAGCTTTCATATCAGCATCAATCAGCCCCAGCATTTT